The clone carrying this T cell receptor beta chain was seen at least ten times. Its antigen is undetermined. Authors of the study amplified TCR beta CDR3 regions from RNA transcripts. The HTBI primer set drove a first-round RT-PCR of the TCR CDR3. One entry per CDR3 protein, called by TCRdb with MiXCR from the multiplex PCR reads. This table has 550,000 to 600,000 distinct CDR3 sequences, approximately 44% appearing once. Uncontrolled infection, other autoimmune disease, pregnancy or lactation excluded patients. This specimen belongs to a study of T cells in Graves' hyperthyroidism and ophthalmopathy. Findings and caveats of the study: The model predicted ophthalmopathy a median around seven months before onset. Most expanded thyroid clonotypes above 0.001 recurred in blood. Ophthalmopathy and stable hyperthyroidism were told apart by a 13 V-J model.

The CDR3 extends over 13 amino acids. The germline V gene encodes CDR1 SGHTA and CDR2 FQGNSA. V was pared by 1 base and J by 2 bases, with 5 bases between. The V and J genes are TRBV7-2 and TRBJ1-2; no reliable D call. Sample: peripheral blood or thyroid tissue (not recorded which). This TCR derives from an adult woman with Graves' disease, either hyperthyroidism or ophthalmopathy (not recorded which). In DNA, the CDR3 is TGTGCCAGCAGCTTAGAGGGCAACTATGGCTACACCTTC. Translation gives CASSLEGNYGYTF.